The 13 T cell receptor beta chains listed next were all sequenced from one sample in a study of cytomegalovirus exposure and HLA in healthy donors. It was with 60 Vbeta and 13 Jbeta primers that the PCR ran. Some clones are missing from TCRdb's copy, which holds only in-frame ones; the method was immunoSEQ multiplex PCR. The repertoire has 150,000 or so clones, approximately 80% of them found once; the top ten carry around 6.5%. The sequenced material came from PBMCs. All receptors derive from a male donor in good health and CMV-seropositive.

The chain carries TRBV7-3 and TRBJ2-1, with 8 nucleotides matching TRBD2. Germline CDR1 is SGHTA and CDR2 is FQGTGA. Trimming took 1 base from V and 8 from J; bases not matched to a gene: 7. This CDR3 spans 15 amino acids. The CDR3, as DNA: TGTGCCAGCAGCTTAAGCATGGGACTAGGCGATGAGCAGTTCTTC. Amino acids: CASSLSMGLGDEQFF.

The J gene is TRBJ2-1, the V gene TRBV28; tentative D call: TRBD1 (6 bases). V was clipped by 6 bases and J by 0 bases, with 6 bases between them. This CDR3 contains 13 residues. CDR1 is MDHEN and CDR2 is SYDVKM in the germline V gene. The CDR3 DNA follows: TGTGCCAGCAGGGACAGCTCCTACAATGAGCAGTTCTTC. It yields the protein CASRDSSYNEQFF.

On this clone: One end of the junction does not line up with germline, which may come from a read error. The CDR3 nucleotides are TGTTCCAGCAGCTTAGTTGTAAGCGGGGACCAAGAGACCCAGTACTTC. Protein: CSSSLVVSGDQETQYF. The chain links TRBV7-9 to TRBJ2-5; 7 bases are a match to TRBD2. Germline-derived CDR1 and CDR2 are SEHNR and FQNEAQ (reference sequence). The CDR3 runs to 16 residues.

This rearrangement joins TRBV10-3 to TRBJ2-3, with D maybe TRBD2 (5 bases). The CDR3 covers 11 residues. From germline, CDR1 is ENHRY and CDR2 SYGVKD. Trimming cost V 10 bases and J 3 bases, with 8 bases left between them. The CDR3 nucleotides read TGTGCCACCGAGGGTACAGATACGCAGTATTTT. It codes for CATEGTDTQYF.

This clone was counted only a few times. V and J are TRBV5-8 and TRBJ2-7, with 9 bases matching TRBD1. Germline V gene data show CDR1 as SGHTS and CDR2 as YDEGEE. The ends lost 5 bases at V and 3 bases at J; junction bases unmatched: 6. The CDR3 has 14 residues. The CDR3 region is CASRFGTGYYEQYF. DNA for the CDR3: TGTGCCAGCAGGTTCGGGACAGGGTACTACGAGCAGTACTTC.

The V and J genes are TRBV20-1 and TRBJ1-1; no clear D. The germline V and J ends were trimmed by 3 bases and 6 bases, with 5 bases remaining between them. The CDR3 loop spans 10 amino acids. Germline CDR1 reads DFQATT; CDR2 reads SNEGSKA (reference sequence). The DNA for the CDR3 is TGCAGTGCTAGTCGGGCTGAAGCTTTCTTT. Its translation is CSASRAEAFF.

This rearrangement joins TRBV6-5 to TRBJ2-5, with TRBD1 matching 10 bases. Germline lookup yields CDR1 MNHEY and CDR2 SVGAGI. V was clipped by 5 bases and J by 4 bases; unmatched bases: 7. The CDR3 length is 15 residues. CDR3 DNA sequence: TGTGCCAGCAGTATGACAGGGGGCGAAGGAGAGACCCAGTACTTC. It encodes CASSMTGGEGETQYF.

V and J are TRBV27 and TRBJ2-3; D may be TRBD2 (5 bases). V dropped 11 bases and J dropped 2 bases, with 14 bases sitting between them. CDR1 is MNHEY, CDR2 SMNVEV, per germline (reference sequence). The CDR3 contains 13 residues. Here the CDR3 reads CAARRAFTDTQYF. The CDR3 nucleotides read TGTGCCGCACGGCGGGCGTTCACAGATACGCAGTATTTT.

V is TRBV5-1 and J is TRBJ1-4; D may be TRBD1 (6 bases). CDR1 and CDR2 from the germline V gene are SGHRS and YFSETQ. The CDR3 consists of 15 residues. V shed 5 bases and J shed 7 bases, with 18 bases lying between them. CDR3 residues: CASRPRGGESEKLFF. In DNA, the CDR3 is TGCGCCAGCAGACCTAGGGGGGGAGAGAGTGAAAAACTGTTTTTT.

About this clone itself: The identical CDR3 is also encoded by other nucleotide sequences in the sample. The rearrangement links TRBV5-1 to TRBJ1-1; 7 nucleotides match TRBD1. Germline CDR1 and CDR2: SGHRS and YFSETQ. With V trimmed by 4 bases and J by 6 bases, 6 bases remained unmatched. There are 13 residues in the CDR3. CDR3 DNA: TGCGCCAGCAGCGAGGGACAGAGCCCTGAAGCTTTCTTT. It codes for CASSEGQSPEAFF.

This sequence joins TRBV5-8 and TRBJ2-6; unclear D gene. This CDR3 region has 16 residues. Per germline, CDR1 SGHTS and CDR2 YDEGEE. Trimming left V 3 bases short and J 0 bases short, with 10 bases between. CDR3 sequence reads: CASSSSSFSGANVLTF. For the CDR3, the DNA is TGTGCCAGCAGCTCGTCCAGTTTCTCTGGGGCCAACGTCCTGACTTTC.

A word on this clone: Additional DNA sequences in this sample encode the identical CDR3. The chain employs TRBV27 and TRBJ1-2; a possible D gene is TRBD1 (6 bases). Trimming took off 3 bases at V and 4 bases at J, with 9 bases between the two ends. Per the germline V gene, CDR1 is MNHEY and CDR2 is SMNVEV (reference sequence). The CDR3 runs to 13 residues. DNA for the CDR3: TGTGCCAGCAGTTTCACAGGGAGCTATGGCTACACCTTC. This codes for CASSFTGSYGYTF.

This chain joins TRBV11-3 and TRBJ2-1; 14 nucleotides align to TRBD2. The junction had 4 bases not matched to a gene; V was cut back by 8 bases and J by 7 bases. Germline V gives CDR1 SGHNT, CDR2 YENEEA. CDR3 length: 14 amino acids. The CDR3: CASDRTSGRNEQFF. CDR3 nucleotide sequence: TGTGCCAGCGATAGGACTAGCGGGAGGAATGAGCAGTTCTTC.